Described below is a single T cell receptor (beta chain) sequence and its context. The data belong to a study of technical replicates of blood from a few donors. CDR1 KGHSH and CDR2 LQKENI come from the germline V gene. The CDR3 covers 14 residues. V lost 3 bases and J lost 0, with 8 bases in between. Assay used: immunoSEQ multiplex PCR; TCRdb lists only in-frame clones, some missing. The sample gives tens of thousands of clones, 96% of which show up once; around 0.18% is in the top ten. This receptor was identified in a human donor in good health. The J gene is TRBJ2-5, the V gene TRBV18, with D hard to call. The source material was T cells isolated from PBMCs. The CDR3 sequence is CASSPIADQETQYF. The CDR3 coding sequence is TGTGCCAGCTCACCCATAGCCGACCAAGAGACCCAGTACTTC. The full variable domain, in which reference TRBV18 and TRBJ2-5 provide the parts outside the CDR3, is NAGVMQNPRHLVRRRGQEARLRCSPMKGHSHVYWYRQLPEEGLKFMVYLQKENIIDESGMPKERFSAEFPKEGPSILRIQQVVRGDSAAYFCASSPIADQETQYFGPGTRLLVL.